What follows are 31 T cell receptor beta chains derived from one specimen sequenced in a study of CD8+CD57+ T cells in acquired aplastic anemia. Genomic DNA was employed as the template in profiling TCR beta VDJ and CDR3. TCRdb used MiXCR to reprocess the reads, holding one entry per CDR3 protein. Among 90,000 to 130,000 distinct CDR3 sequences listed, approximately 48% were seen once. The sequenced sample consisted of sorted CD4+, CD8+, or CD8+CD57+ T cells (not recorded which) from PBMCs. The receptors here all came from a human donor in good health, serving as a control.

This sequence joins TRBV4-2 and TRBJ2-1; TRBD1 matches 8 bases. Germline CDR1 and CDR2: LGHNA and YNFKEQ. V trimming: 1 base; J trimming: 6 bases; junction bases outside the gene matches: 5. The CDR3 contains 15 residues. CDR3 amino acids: CASSQGDRQANEQFF. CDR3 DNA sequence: TGTGCCAGCAGCCAAGGGGACAGGCAAGCCAATGAGCAGTTCTTC.

CDR3 coding DNA: TGTGCCAGCAGTTCATCCCGGGGGAACACCATATATTTT. It translates to CASSSSRGNTIYF. This chain connects TRBV2 to TRBJ1-3, with a tentative D call TRBD1 (5 bases). The CDR3 length is 13 residues. Germline values: CDR1 SNHLY, CDR2 FYNNEI. V was pared by 5 bases and J by 7 bases, with 12 bases between.

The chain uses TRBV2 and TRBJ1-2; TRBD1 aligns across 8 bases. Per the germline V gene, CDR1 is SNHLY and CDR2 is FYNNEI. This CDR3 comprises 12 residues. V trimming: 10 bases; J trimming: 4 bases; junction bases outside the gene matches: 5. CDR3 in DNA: TGTGCCACCAAGGACAGGGTCTATGGCTACACCTTC. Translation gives CATKDRVYGYTF.

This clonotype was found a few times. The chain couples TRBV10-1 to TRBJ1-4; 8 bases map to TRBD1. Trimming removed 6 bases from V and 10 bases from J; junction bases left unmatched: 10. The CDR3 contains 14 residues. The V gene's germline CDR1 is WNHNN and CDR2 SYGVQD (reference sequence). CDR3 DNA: TGCGCCAGCAGACACAGGGGGAAGTATGGAAAACTGTTTTTT. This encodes CASRHRGKYGKLFF.

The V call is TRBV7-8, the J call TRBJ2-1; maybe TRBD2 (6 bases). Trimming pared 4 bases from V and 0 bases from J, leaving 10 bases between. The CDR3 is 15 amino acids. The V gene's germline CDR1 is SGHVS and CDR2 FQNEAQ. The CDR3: CASSWRGYSYNEQFF. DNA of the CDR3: TGTGCCAGCAGCTGGCGGGGTTACTCCTACAATGAGCAGTTCTTC.

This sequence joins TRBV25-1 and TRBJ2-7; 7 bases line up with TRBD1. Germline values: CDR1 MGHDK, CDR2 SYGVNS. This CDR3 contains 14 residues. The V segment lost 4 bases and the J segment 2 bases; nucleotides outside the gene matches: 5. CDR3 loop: CASSARTGTYEQYF. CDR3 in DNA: TGTGCCAGCAGTGCCCGGACAGGTACCTACGAGCAGTACTTC.

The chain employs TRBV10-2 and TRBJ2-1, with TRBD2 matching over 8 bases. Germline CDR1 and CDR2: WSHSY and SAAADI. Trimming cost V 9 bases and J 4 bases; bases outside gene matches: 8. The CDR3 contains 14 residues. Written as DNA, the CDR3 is TGCGCCAGTAGGGATGCGGGGGGATACAATGAGCAGTTCTTC. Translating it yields CASRDAGGYNEQFF.

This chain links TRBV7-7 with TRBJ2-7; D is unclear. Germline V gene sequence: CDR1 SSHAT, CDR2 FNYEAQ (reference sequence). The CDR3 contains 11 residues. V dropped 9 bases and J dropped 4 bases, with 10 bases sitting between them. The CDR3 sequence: CASSMGYEQYF. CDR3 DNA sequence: TGTGCCAGTAGTATGGGTTACGAGCAGTACTTC.

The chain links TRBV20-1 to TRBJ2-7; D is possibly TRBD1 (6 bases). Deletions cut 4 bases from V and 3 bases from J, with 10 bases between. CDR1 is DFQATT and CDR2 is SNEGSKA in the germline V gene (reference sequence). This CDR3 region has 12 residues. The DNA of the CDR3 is TGCAGTGCTAACAGGGAAGACTACGAGCAGTACTTC. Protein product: CSANREDYEQYF.

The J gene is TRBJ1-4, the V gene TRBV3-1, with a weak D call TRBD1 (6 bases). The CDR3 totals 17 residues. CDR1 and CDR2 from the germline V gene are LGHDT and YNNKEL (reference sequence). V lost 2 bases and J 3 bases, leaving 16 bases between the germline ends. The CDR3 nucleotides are TGTGCCAGCAGCCAATATGATGACGGGACACCTAATGAAAAACTGTTTTTT. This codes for CASSQYDDGTPNEKLFF.

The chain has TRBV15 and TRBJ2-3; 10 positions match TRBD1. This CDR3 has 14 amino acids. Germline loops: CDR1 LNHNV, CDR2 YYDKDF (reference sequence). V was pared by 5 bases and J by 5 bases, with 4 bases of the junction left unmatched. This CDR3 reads CATSADRGLDTQYF. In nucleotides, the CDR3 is TGTGCCACCAGCGCTGACAGGGGGCTAGATACGCAGTATTTT.

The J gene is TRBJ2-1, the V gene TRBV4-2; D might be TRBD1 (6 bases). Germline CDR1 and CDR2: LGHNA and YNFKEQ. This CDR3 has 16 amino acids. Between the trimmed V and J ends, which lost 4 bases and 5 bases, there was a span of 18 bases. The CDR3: CASSPIMRGQNNEQFF. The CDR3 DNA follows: TGTGCCAGCAGCCCGATCATGAGGGGACAAAACAATGAGCAGTTCTTC.

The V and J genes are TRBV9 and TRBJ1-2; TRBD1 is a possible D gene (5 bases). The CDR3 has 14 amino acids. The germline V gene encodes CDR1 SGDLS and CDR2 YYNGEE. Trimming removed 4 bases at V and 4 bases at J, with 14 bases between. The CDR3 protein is CASSSATTVYGYTF. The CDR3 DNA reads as TGTGCCAGCAGCTCGGCTACGACAGTCTATGGCTACACCTTC.

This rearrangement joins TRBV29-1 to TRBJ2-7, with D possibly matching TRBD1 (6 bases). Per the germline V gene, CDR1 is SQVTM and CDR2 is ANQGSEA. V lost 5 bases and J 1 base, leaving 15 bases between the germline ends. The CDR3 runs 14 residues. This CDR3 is CSVLGWGRSYEQYF. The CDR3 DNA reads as TGCAGCGTTCTCGGCTGGGGGCGATCCTACGAGCAGTACTTC.

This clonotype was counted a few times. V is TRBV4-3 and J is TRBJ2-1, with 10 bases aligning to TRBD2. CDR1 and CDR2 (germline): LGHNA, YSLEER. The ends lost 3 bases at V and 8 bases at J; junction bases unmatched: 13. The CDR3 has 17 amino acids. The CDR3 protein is CASSQGGSGGAGDEQFF. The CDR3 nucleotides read TGCGCCAGCAGCCAGGGAGGGAGCGGGGGGGCCGGGGATGAGCAGTTCTTC.

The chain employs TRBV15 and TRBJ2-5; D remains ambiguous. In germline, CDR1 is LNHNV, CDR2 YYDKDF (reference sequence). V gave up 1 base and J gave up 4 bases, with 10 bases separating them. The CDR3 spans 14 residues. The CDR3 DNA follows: TGTGCCACCAGCAGAGGTGTGGGGTCAGAGACCCAGTACTTC. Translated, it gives CATSRGVGSETQYF.

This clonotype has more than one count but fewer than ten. DNA of the CDR3: TGTGCCAGCAGCTCTCCCAAGACAGGGGGCCAGCCACCCGGTACATCAACTAATGAAAAACTGTTTTTT. Residues: CASSSPKTGGQPPGTSTNEKLFF. J is TRBJ1-4 and V is TRBV9; 10 bases fit TRBD1. Germline V gene sequence: CDR1 SGDLS, CDR2 YYNGEE. The CDR3 has 23 residues. The trim removed 4 bases at V and 0 bases at J, leaving 24 bases unmatched.

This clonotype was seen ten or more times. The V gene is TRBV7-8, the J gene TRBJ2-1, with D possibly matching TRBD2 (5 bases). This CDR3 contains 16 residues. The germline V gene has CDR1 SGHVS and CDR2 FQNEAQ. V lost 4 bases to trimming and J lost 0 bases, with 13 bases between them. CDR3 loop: CASSSNVGSSYNEQFF. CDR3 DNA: TGTGCCAGCAGCTCAAATGTGGGGAGCTCCTACAATGAGCAGTTCTTC.

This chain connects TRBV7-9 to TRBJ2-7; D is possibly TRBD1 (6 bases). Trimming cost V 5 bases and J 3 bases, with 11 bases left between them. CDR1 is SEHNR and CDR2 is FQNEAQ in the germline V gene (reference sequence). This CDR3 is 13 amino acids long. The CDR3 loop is CASSPGHLYEQYF. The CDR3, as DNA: TGTGCCAGCAGCCCGGGACACCTCTACGAGCAGTACTTC.

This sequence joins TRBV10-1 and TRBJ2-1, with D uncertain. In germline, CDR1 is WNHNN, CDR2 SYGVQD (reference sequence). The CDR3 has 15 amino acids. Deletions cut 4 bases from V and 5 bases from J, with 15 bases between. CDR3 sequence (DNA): TGCGCCAGCAGTGCAACCAGCGTAGGAAACAATGAGCAGTTCTTC. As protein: CASSATSVGNNEQFF.

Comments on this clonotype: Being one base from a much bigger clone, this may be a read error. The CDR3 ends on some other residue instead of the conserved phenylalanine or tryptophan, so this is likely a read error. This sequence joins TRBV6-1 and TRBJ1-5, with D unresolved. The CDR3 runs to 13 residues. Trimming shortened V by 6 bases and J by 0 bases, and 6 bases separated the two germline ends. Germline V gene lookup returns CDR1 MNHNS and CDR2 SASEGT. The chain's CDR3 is CASSPSSNQPQHL. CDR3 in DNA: TGTGCCAGCAGCCCCAGTAGCAATCAGCCCCAGCATCTT.

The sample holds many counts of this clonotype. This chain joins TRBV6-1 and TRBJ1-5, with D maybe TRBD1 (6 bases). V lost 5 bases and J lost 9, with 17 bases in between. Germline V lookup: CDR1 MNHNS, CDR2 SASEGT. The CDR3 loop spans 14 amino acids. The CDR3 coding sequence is TGTGCCAGCAGTCCCCTCCTACAGGGAAGGCCCCAGCATTTT. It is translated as CASSPLLQGRPQHF.

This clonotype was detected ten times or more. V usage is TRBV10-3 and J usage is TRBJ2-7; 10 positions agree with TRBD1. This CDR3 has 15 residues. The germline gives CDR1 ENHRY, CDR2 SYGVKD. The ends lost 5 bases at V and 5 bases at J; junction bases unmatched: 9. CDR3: CAISRAGTGDDEQYF. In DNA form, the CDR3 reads TGTGCCATCAGTAGAGCCGGGACAGGGGACGACGAGCAGTACTTC.

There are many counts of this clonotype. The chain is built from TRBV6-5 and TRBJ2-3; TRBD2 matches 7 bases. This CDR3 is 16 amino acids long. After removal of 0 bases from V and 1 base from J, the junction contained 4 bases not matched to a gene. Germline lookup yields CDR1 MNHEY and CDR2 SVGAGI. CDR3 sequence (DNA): TGTGCCAGCAGTTACTCGTCGGGGGGACGCACAGATACGCAGTATTTT. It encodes CASSYSSGGRTDTQYF.

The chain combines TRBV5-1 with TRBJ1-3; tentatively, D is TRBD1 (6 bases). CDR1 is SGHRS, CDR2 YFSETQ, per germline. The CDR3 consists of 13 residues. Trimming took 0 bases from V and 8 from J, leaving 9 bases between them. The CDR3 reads CASSLDRDYTIYF. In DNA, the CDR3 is TGCGCCAGCAGCTTGGACAGGGACTACACCATATATTTT.

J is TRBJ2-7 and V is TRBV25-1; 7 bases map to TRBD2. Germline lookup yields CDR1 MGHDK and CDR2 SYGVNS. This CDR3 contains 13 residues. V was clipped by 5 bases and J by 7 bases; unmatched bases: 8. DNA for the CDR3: TGTGCCAGCAGTTGGGGCGGGGGAGAGGAGCAGTACTTC. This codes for CASSWGGGEEQYF.

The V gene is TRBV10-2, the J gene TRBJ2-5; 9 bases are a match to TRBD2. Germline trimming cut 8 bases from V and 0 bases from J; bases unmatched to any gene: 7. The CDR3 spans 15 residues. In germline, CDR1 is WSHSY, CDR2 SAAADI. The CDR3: CASRRTSAYQETQYF. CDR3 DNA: TGCGCCAGCCGAAGGACTAGCGCGTACCAAGAGACCCAGTACTTC.

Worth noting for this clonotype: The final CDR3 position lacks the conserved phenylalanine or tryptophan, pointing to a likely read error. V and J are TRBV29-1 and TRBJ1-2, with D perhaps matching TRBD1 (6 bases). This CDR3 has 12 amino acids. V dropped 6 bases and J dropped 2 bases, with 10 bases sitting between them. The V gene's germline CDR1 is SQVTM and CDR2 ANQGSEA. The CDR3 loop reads CSVLGGNYGYTL. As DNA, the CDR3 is TGCAGCGTCCTAGGGGGGAACTATGGCTACACCCTC.

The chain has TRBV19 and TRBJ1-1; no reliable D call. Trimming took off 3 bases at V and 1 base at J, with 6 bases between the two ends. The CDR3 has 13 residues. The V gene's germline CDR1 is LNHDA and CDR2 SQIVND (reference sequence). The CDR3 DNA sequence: TGTGCCAGTAGTATTTTAGCGAACACTGAAGCTTTCTTT. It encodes CASSILANTEAFF.

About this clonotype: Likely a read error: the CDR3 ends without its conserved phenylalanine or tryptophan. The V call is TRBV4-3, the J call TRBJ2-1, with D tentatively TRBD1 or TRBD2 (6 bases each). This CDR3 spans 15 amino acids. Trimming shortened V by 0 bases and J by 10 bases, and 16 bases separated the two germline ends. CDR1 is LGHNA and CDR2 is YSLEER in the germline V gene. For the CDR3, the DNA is TGCGCCAGCAGCCAAGATCGTAGTGGGGGGCAGGAGCAGTTCTCC. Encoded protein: CASSQDRSGGQEQFS.

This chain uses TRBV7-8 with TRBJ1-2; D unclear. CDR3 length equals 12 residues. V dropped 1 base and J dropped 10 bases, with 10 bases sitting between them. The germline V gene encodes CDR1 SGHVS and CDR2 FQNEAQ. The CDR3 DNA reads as TGTGCCAGCAGCTTAGAAGTAGGGTTCTACACCTTC. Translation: CASSLEVGFYTF.